This T cell receptor (beta chain) emerged from a study of graft-versus-host responses after intestinal transplantation (dated by TCRdb to about 2021). Notes on the research overall: The transplants that recipients got were multivisceral, liver-intestinal, or isolated intestinal. The cohort enrolled 20 to 30 intestinal transplant recipients, one of whom was a retransplant, and a few patients without pretransplant specimens were excluded. All recipients received anti-thymocyte globulin induction followed by maintenance tacrolimus and steroids for roughly 3 years. Bulk TCR-beta CDR3 sequencing was used to track graft-versus-host and host-versus-graft alloreactive T cell clones in the graft, circulation and bone marrow after intestinal transplantation. Rather than going through the commercial service, samples from a few later patients were sequenced in-house on an Illumina MiSeq and processed with MiXCR. A peak of at least 4% donor T cells among recipient peripheral blood mononuclear cells was the definition used for donor T cell macrochimerism. Alloreactive clones were identified by sequencing pre-transplant mixed lymphocyte reaction products and comparing these products with unstimulated pre-transplant donor and recipient T cells. Here is what the overall study found, with its caveats: Early after transplant, declines in HvG clones were associated with peak levels of circulating GvH clones. GvH clones were found in recipient bone marrow, and some of the GvH clones appeared earlier in ileal mucosa or blood, which is consistent with an intestinal mucosal origin. The conclusions were limited by the relatively low number and heterogeneity of the intestinal transplant patients. Patients with donor T cell macrochimerism had high GvH to HvG T cell clonal ratios in their allografts.

CDR1 is given as MNHEY and CDR2 as SVGAGI, both from the germline V gene. The CDR3 numbers 14 residues from cysteine through phenylalanine. Only CDR3 DNA is held: 42 bases, read in frame from base 1. Unmatched junction bases come to 3, with V trimmed by 6 bases and J by 1 base. Libraries came from the immunoSEQ multiplex PCR assay. For most patients, genomic DNA was isolated with the Qiagen DNeasy Blood and Tissue Kit and shipped frozen to Adaptive Biotechnologies for TCR sequencing. For most patients, genomic DNA was subjected to high-throughput TCR-beta CDR3 sequencing by Adaptive Biotechnologies. From the authors' description of their analysis: Adaptive's ImmunoSEQ software supplied the TCR sequencing data for 18 patients, while MiXCR and VDJtools were used to process a few other patients. CD4 versus CD8 sorting errors were corrected by removing sequences found in both subsets at a frequency ratio below 5:1. Because the origin of CDR3 nucleotide sequences shared between donor and recipient could not be assigned, those sequences were removed. Alloreactive clones required at least 2-fold expansion over unstimulated cells and minimum CFSE-low frequency of 0.002% (template counts) or 0.001% (read counts). A clone was considered mappable if detected in the sequenced pre-transplant spleen, lymph node, or MLR CFSE-low populations of the donor or recipient. The cumulative frequency of alloreactive clones was calculated as a percentage of all sequences, weighted by copy number. The source is immuneACCESS, and TCRdb retained only in-frame sequences with V and J called. Part of the clones is not carried over; for the studies checked, unresolved V genes explain less than half of this, and the remainder is unexplained. V and J calls and clone size are those listed in that table; D and trimming were worked out from the DNA. The sample has under 100,000 clones on record, about 95% of them singletons. More than 0.15% of the sample belongs to the ten largest clones.

In light of the paper, this sample's time point label describes: cells obtained before transplantation from donor or recipient. CD3+CD4+ and CD3+CD8+ populations were FACS-sorted from unstimulated pre-transplant donor and recipient cells taken from spleen or lymph nodes. The table lists this clone with a count of one. No antigen is known for it. Within one base of it there is no much larger clone, and no base qualities were kept. The chain joins TRBV6-5 to TRBJ1-1; 9 bases in the junction line up with TRBD1. The source material was unstimulated CD4+ T cells sorted from spleen or lymph node cells, sampled before transplant. This TCR derives from a human donor who was the organ donor for an intestinal transplant. The CDR3 in this case is CASRGGQGNTEAFF. The DNA sequence is as follows: TGTGCCAGCAGGGGGGGACAGGGGAACACTGAAGCTTTCTTT.